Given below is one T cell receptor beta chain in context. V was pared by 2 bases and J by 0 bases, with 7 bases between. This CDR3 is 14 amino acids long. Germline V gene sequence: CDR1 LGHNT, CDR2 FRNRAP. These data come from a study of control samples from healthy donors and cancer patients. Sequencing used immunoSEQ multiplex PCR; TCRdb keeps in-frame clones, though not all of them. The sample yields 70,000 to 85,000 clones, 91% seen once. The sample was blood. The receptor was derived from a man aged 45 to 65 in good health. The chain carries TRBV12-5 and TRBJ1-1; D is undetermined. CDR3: CASGLSPVNTEAFF. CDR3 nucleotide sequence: TGTGCTAGTGGTTTGTCACCGGTGAACACTGAAGCTTTCTTT.